This T cell receptor (beta chain) was documented in a study of monozygotic twins with inflammatory bowel disease. Investigators pulled total RNA out of whole blood and did not sort T cells. Template switching introduced UMIs that contain a 6-nucleotide sample barcode. TCRdb reprocessed the 5' RACE reads, with one entry per CDR3 protein and no DNA. The table for this sample gives 150,000 to 200,000 distinct CDR3 sequences. CDR1 and CDR2 (germline): MDHEN, SYDVKM. CDR3 length: 14 residues. The TCR originated in a human donor with ulcerative colitis or Crohn's disease, or a healthy co-twin of an affected twin (not recorded which). The rearrangement uses TRBV28 and TRBJ2-6. The sequenced sample consisted of blood. The CDR3 loop reads CASTFLSGANVLTF. The whole variable domain, remainder taken from reference TRBV28 and TRBJ2-6, is DVKVTQSSRYLVKRTGEKVFLECVQDMDHENMFWYRQDPGLGLRLIYFSYDVKMKEKGDIPEGYSVSREKKERFSLILESASTNQTSMYLCASTFLSGANVLTFGAGSRLTVL.